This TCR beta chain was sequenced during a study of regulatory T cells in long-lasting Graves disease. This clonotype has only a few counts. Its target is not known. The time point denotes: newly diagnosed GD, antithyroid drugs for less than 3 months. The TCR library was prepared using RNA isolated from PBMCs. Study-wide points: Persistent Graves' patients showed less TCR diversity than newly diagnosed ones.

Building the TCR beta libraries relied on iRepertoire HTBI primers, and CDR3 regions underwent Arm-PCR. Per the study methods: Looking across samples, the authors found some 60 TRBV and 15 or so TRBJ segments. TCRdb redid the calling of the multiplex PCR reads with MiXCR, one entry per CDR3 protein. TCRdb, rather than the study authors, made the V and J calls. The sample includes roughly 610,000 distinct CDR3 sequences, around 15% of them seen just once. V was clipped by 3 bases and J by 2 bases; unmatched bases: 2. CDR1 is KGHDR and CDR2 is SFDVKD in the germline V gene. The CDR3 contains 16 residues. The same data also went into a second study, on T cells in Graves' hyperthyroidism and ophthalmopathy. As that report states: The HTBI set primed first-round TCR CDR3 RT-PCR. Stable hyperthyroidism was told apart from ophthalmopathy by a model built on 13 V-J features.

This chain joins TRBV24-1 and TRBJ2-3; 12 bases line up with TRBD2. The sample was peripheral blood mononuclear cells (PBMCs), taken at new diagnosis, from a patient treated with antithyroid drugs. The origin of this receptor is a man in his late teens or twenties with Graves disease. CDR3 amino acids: CATSDRLAGATDTQYF. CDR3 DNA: TGTGCCACCAGTGATAGACTAGCGGGAGCCACAGATACGCAGTATTTT.